Each of the 32 T cell receptor beta chains below was sequenced from the same sample in a study of blood T cell repertoires in COVID-19. Sequencing used immunoSEQ multiplex PCR; TCRdb keeps in-frame clones, though not all of them. The sample carries approximately 390,000 clones, over 75% recorded once. Sequenced sample: PBMCs or T cells enriched from blood (not recorded which). The receptors were sampled from a woman aged 40 to 49 with acute COVID-19.

CDR3 in amino acids: CASSPLSYRGNNYGYTF. The CDR3 bases are TGTGCCAGCAGTCCCCTATCTTACAGGGGTAATAACTATGGCTACACCTTC. V usage is TRBV6-6 and J usage is TRBJ1-2; 7 bases fit TRBD1. V gave up 5 bases and J gave up 1 base; unmatched junction bases: 13. From germline, CDR1 is MNHNY and CDR2 SVGAGI (reference sequence). The length of the CDR3 is 17 residues.

The rearrangement uses TRBV4-1 and TRBJ2-7; no firm D call. This CDR3 spans 12 amino acids. Germline V gene data show CDR1 as MGHRA and CDR2 as YSYEKL. The ends were cut back, 1 base at V and 6 bases at J, with 7 bases in the middle. The CDR3 DNA reads as TGCGCCAGCAGCCAAGGAGGAACCGAGCAGTACTTC. Protein product: CASSQGGTEQYF.

The J gene is TRBJ2-1, the V gene TRBV5-1; 7 bases agree with TRBD2. After removal of 0 bases from V and 5 bases from J, the junction contained 5 bases not matched to a gene. The CDR3 has 15 residues. Looked up from germline, CDR1 is SGHRS and CDR2 is YFSETQ. The CDR3 loop reads CASSLVGTTDNEQFF. The DNA for the CDR3 is TGCGCCAGCAGCTTGGTGGGGACTACAGACAATGAGCAGTTCTTC. Drawing the rest from reference TRBV5-1 and TRBJ2-1, the complete variable domain is KAGVTQTPRYLIKTRGQQVTLSCSPISGHRSVSWYQQTPGQGLQFLFEYFSETQRNKGNFPGRFSGRQFSNSRSEMNVSTLELGDSALYLCASSLVGTTDNEQFFGPGTRLTVL.

This chain connects TRBV30 to TRBJ2-5; 8 nucleotides match TRBD1. The ends lost 3 bases at V and 5 bases at J; junction bases unmatched: 20. This CDR3 is 18 amino acids long. Germline-derived CDR1 and CDR2 are GTSNPN and SVGIG (reference sequence). CDR3 region: CAWSHRRDRTKNGETQYF. Written as DNA, the CDR3 is TGTGCCTGGAGCCACAGACGGGACAGGACCAAAAATGGGGAGACCCAGTACTTC.

V and J are TRBV7-8 and TRBJ2-5; D not certain. Germline V gives CDR1 SGHVS, CDR2 FQNEAQ. The CDR3 length is 13 residues. Trimming shortened V by 4 bases and J by 3 bases, and 9 bases separated the two germline ends. CDR3 amino acids: CASSWSVKETQYF. The DNA for the CDR3 is TGTGCCAGCAGCTGGTCGGTGAAAGAGACCCAGTACTTC.

This sequence joins TRBV19 and TRBJ1-6; perhaps TRBD1 as D (5 bases). The length of the CDR3 is 15 residues. Trimming removed 5 bases from V and 2 bases from J, with 10 bases in between. Germline lookup yields CDR1 LNHDA and CDR2 SQIVND (reference sequence). The CDR3, as DNA: TGTGCCAGTAGTTTCCGGGGGGCCTATAATTCACCCCTCCACTTT. Translation: CASSFRGAYNSPLHF.

The CDR3 DNA sequence: TGCAGCGTGAAAACGGACAGCAACTACGAGCAGTACTTC. It specifies CSVKTDSNYEQYF. This rearrangement joins TRBV29-1 to TRBJ2-7; tentative D call: TRBD1 (6 bases). Germline-derived CDR1 and CDR2 are SQVTM and ANQGSEA. CDR3 length equals 13 residues. Trimming removed 6 bases at V and 3 bases at J, with 15 bases between.

J is TRBJ2-1 and V is TRBV6-5; 7 bases are shared with TRBD2. V was pared by 3 bases and J by 7 bases, with 6 bases of the junction left unmatched. The CDR3 has 14 amino acids. The V gene's germline CDR1 is MNHEY and CDR2 SVGAGI. CDR3 region: CASSYSSGGNEQFF. CDR3 nucleotide sequence: TGTGCCAGCAGTTATTCTTCCGGGGGGAATGAGCAGTTCTTC.

This clone was recorded only once. The chain is built from TRBV29-1 and TRBJ2-7; TRBD1 matches at 10 bases. This CDR3 is built from 14 residues. Trimming removed 5 bases from V and 5 bases from J; junction bases left unmatched: 9. The germline V gene has CDR1 SQVTM and CDR2 ANQGSEA. The CDR3 protein is CSVRTSGQGDEQYF. Here the CDR3 DNA reads TGCAGCGTTCGAACGAGTGGACAGGGGGACGAGCAGTACTTC.

V usage is TRBV6-5 and J usage is TRBJ2-2, with TRBD2 matching 8 bases. The germline V gene has CDR1 MNHEY and CDR2 SVGAGI. This CDR3 comprises 15 residues. Trimming cost V 8 bases and J 5 bases; bases outside gene matches: 10. CDR3 amino acids: CASVIGGGSTGELFF. The CDR3 DNA sequence: TGTGCCAGCGTTATTGGCGGGGGGTCAACCGGGGAGCTGTTTTTT.

V and J are TRBV5-1 and TRBJ2-1; tentative D call: TRBD1 (6 bases). Trimming removed 0 bases at V and 8 bases at J, with 18 bases between. The CDR3 loop spans 16 amino acids. Germline values: CDR1 SGHRS, CDR2 YFSETQ. The CDR3 loop is CASSLGSGANTDEQFF. The CDR3 DNA is TGCGCCAGCAGCTTGGGGTCAGGGGCTAACACCGATGAGCAGTTCTTC. Using reference TRBV5-1 and TRBJ2-1 for the parts outside the CDR3, the full variable domain is KAGVTQTPRYLIKTRGQQVTLSCSPISGHRSVSWYQQTPGQGLQFLFEYFSETQRNKGNFPGRFSGRQFSNSRSEMNVSTLELGDSALYLCASSLGSGANTDEQFFGPGTRLTVL.

The chain couples TRBV24-1 to TRBJ2-2; D gene ambiguous. The V gene lost 6 bases and the J gene lost 3 bases, with 10 bases spanning the gap. The CDR3 totals 14 residues. CDR1 KGHDR and CDR2 SFDVKD come from the germline V gene. The CDR3: CATSSERDTGELFF. The CDR3 nucleotides are TGTGCCACCAGTTCGGAACGGGACACCGGGGAGCTGTTTTTT.

The chain combines TRBV9 with TRBJ2-3; 9 bases agree with TRBD2. CDR3 length: 15 residues. V shed 3 bases and J 6 bases; nucleotides not matched to a gene: 8. The germline gives CDR1 SGDLS, CDR2 YYNGEE. The CDR3 reads CASSANSGGGDTQYF. The DNA of the CDR3 is TGTGCCAGCAGCGCGAATAGCGGGGGCGGCGATACGCAGTATTTT. Combining the CDR3 with reference TRBV9 and TRBJ2-3 gives the whole variable domain DSGVTQTPKHLITATGQRVTLRCSPRSGDLSVYWYQQSLDQGLQFLIQYYNGEERAKGNILERFSAQQFPDLHSELNLSSLELGDSALYFCASSANSGGGDTQYFGPGTRLTVL.

This chain joins TRBV6-5 and TRBJ1-2; 9 positions agree with TRBD1. V shed 2 bases and J 0 bases; nucleotides not matched to a gene: 4. The CDR3 is 16 residues long. From germline, CDR1 is MNHEY and CDR2 SVGAGI. CDR3 protein: CASSYTGGRTNYGYTF. CDR3 bases: TGTGCCAGCAGTTACACAGGGGGCCGAACTAACTATGGCTACACCTTC.

V usage is TRBV3-1 (or the pseudogene TRBV3-2) and J usage is TRBJ2-2; TRBD1 is a possible D gene (5 bases). Trimming took 5 bases from V and 0 from J, leaving 10 bases between them. The CDR3 has 15 amino acids. Germline loops: CDR1 LGHDT, CDR2 YNNKEL (reference sequence). In DNA form, the CDR3 reads TGTGCCAGCAGCAGACAGTTCGCGAACACCGGGGAGCTGTTTTTT. Translating gives CASSRQFANTGELFF.

This clone occurred once. The chain uses TRBV10-2 and TRBJ1-4; a weak D match, TRBD1 (5 bases). V lost 4 bases, J lost 8 bases, and 17 bases lay in between. CDR1 is WSHSY and CDR2 is SAAADI in the germline V gene. This CDR3 spans 15 amino acids. The CDR3 DNA reads TGCGCCAGCAGTGCCCTCCGGGGGGGGTCGGAAAAACTGTTTTTT. This translates into CASSALRGGSEKLFF.

The V gene is TRBV5-6, the J gene TRBJ2-1; 11 nucleotides match TRBD1. Germline-derived CDR1 and CDR2 are SGHDT and YYEEEE. V trimming: 3 bases; J trimming: 3 bases; junction bases outside the gene matches: 2. This CDR3 spans 15 amino acids. CDR3 in DNA: TGTGCCAGCAGCTGGGGACAGGGGGGCTACAATGAGCAGTTCTTC. As protein: CASSWGQGGYNEQFF.

The rearrangement links TRBV6-5 to TRBJ2-1, with D possibly being TRBD1 (6 bases). Trimming removed 8 bases at V and 3 bases at J, with 11 bases between. Germline V CDR1 and CDR2: MNHEY, SVGAGI. This CDR3 spans 13 amino acids. CDR3 amino acids: CASGGQYYNEQFF. The CDR3 bases are TGTGCCAGCGGCGGACAGTACTACAATGAGCAGTTCTTC.

This clone was seen just once. This rearrangement joins TRBV5-8 to TRBJ1-1; D is ambiguous. CDR1 and CDR2 from the germline V gene are SGHTS and YDEGEE. The CDR3 consists of 14 residues. The germline V and J ends were trimmed by 0 bases and 1 base, with 7 bases remaining between them. The CDR3: CASSLGLGNTEAFF. The CDR3 DNA follows: TGTGCCAGCAGCTTGGGACTGGGGAACACTGAAGCTTTCTTT.

The V and J genes are TRBV5-1 and TRBJ1-1; perhaps TRBD1 as D (5 bases). Germline CDR1 reads SGHRS; CDR2 reads YFSETQ. This CDR3 region has 15 residues. Trimming pared 2 bases from V and 1 base from J, leaving 12 bases between. The CDR3 spells CASSFMAGRNTEAFF. DNA for the CDR3: TGCGCCAGCAGCTTTATGGCAGGGCGGAACACTGAAGCTTTCTTT.

This chain connects TRBV6-5 to TRBJ1-1; 7 nucleotides align to TRBD1. The trim removed 10 bases at V and 1 base at J, leaving 6 bases unmatched. This CDR3 has 13 residues. CDR1 and CDR2 from the germline V gene are MNHEY and SVGAGI. The CDR3 here is CATGTVWNTEAFF. CDR3 DNA sequence: TGTGCCACCGGGACAGTCTGGAACACTGAAGCTTTCTTT.

The gene calls are TRBV6-1 and TRBJ2-2; 7 bases fit TRBD2. Germline lookup yields CDR1 MNHNS and CDR2 SASEGT. The CDR3 length is 13 residues. The CDR3 loop reads CVSRLGGTGELFF. CDR3 DNA sequence: TGTGTCTCAAGACTCGGGGGGACCGGGGAGCTGTTTTTT.

The chain carries TRBV5-4 and TRBJ2-2, with TRBD2 as a possible D gene (7 bases). The CDR3 contains 16 residues. Germline V CDR1 and CDR2: SGHNT, YYREEE (reference sequence). The germline V and J ends were trimmed by 4 bases and 5 bases, with 18 bases remaining between them. The CDR3 region is CASSPDGGPGTGELFF. CDR3 DNA sequence: TGTGCCAGCAGCCCTGACGGGGGGCCTGGAACCGGGGAGCTGTTTTTT.

The gene calls are TRBV7-8 and TRBJ1-6, with a tentative D call TRBD1 (6 bases). CDR3 size: 15 residues. From germline, CDR1 is SGHVS and CDR2 FQNEAQ. V lost 1 base and J lost 8, with 12 bases in between. The CDR3 bases are TGTGCCAGCAGCTTAGGAGGCAGGGGTGATTCACCCCTCCACTTT. Protein sequence: CASSLGGRGDSPLHF.

The chain employs TRBV19 and TRBJ1-6, with a possible D match to TRBD1 (6 bases). The length of the CDR3 is 12 residues. V lost 11 bases and J 7 bases, leaving 12 bases between the germline ends. Germline V gene lookup returns CDR1 LNHDA and CDR2 SQIVND (reference sequence). This CDR3 is CASGHPNSPLHF. CDR3 bases: TGTGCCTCGGGACACCCAAATTCACCCCTCCACTTT.

V is TRBV3-1 (or the pseudogene TRBV3-2) and J is TRBJ1-2, with D perhaps matching TRBD1 (5 bases). CDR1 is LGHDT, CDR2 YNNKEL, per germline (reference sequence). Trimming took off 4 bases at V and 4 bases at J, with 16 bases between the two ends. The CDR3 has 15 amino acids. The CDR3 spells CASSPRVQGLYGYTF. CDR3 coding DNA: TGTGCCAGCAGCCCCCGAGTTCAGGGACTCTATGGCTACACCTTC.

The rearrangement joins TRBV5-5 to TRBJ1-2; 7 bases align to TRBD1. V trimming: 0 bases; J trimming: 2 bases; junction bases outside the gene matches: 1. The germline V gene has CDR1 SGHKS and CDR2 YYEKEE (reference sequence). The length of the CDR3 is 14 residues. The CDR3 protein is CASSLVGQNYGYTF. Written as DNA, the CDR3 is TGTGCCAGCAGCTTGGTGGGACAGAACTATGGCTACACCTTC.

The rearrangement links TRBV6-5 to TRBJ1-2; the D is unclear. Germline CDR1 reads MNHEY; CDR2 reads SVGAGI. The V end was cut by 6 bases, the J end by 4 bases, with 12 bases between. This CDR3 region has 13 residues. CDR3: CASSLTRIYGYTF. The DNA of the CDR3 is TGTGCCAGCAGCCTCACCAGAATCTATGGCTACACCTTC.

V is TRBV6-5 and J is TRBJ1-2; possible D gene TRBD1, 6 bases. Germline-derived CDR1 and CDR2 are MNHEY and SVGAGI. The CDR3 sequence is 13 residues long. V was cut by 5 bases and J by 5 bases, with 12 bases left in between. CDR3 sequence reads: CASSTDRFYGYTF. The CDR3 nucleotides read TGTGCCAGCAGTACCGACAGGTTTTATGGCTACACCTTC.

The chain carries TRBV6-5 and TRBJ2-5; 7 bases are a match to TRBD1. V lost 0 bases, J lost 5 bases, and 6 bases stayed unmatched. CDR1 MNHEY and CDR2 SVGAGI come from the germline V gene. The CDR3 consists of 15 residues. DNA for the CDR3: TGTGCCAGCAGTTACTCGAAAGGGGGCGACGAGACCCAGTACTTC. Its protein product is CASSYSKGGDETQYF.

V usage is TRBV10-1 and J usage is TRBJ2-1, with 10 bases that match TRBD2. This CDR3 comprises 14 residues. With V trimmed by 0 bases and J by 7 bases, 0 bases remained unmatched. Germline CDR1 reads WNHNN; CDR2 reads SYGVQD (reference sequence). CDR3 in amino acids: CASSESGLANEQFF. The CDR3 DNA reads TGCGCCAGCAGTGAGTCGGGACTAGCGAATGAGCAGTTCTTC.

The chain couples TRBV12-3 or TRBV12-4 to TRBJ2-2; D gene uncertain. This CDR3 comprises 13 residues. Trimming removed 2 bases at V and 4 bases at J, with 5 bases between. The CDR3 sequence: CASSLSLTGELFF. The CDR3 DNA sequence: TGTGCCAGCAGTTTATCCCTCACCGGGGAGCTGTTTTTT.